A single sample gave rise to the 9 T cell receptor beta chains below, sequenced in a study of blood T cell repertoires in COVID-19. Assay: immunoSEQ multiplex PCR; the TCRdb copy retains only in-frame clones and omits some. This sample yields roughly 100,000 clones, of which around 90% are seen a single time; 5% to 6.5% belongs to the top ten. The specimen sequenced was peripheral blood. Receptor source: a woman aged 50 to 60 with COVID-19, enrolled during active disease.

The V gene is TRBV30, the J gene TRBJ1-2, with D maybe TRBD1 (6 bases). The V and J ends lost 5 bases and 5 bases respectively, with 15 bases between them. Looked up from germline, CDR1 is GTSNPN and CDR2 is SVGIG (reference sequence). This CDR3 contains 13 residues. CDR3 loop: CAWAPNRAYGYTF. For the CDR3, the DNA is TGTGCCTGGGCCCCGAACAGGGCGTATGGCTACACCTTC.

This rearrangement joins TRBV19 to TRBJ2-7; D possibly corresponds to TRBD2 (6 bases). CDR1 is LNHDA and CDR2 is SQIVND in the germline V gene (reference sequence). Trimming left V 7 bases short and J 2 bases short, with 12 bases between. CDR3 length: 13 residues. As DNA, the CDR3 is TGTGCCAGTAAGGCGGGGACGGCCTACGAGCAGTACTTC. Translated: CASKAGTAYEQYF.

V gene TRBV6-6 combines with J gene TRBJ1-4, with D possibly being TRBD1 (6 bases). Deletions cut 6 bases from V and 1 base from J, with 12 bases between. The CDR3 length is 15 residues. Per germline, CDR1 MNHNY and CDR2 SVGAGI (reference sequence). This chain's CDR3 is CASSLPQGTNEKLFF. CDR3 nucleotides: TGTGCCAGCAGCCTACCACAGGGAACTAATGAAAAACTGTTTTTT.

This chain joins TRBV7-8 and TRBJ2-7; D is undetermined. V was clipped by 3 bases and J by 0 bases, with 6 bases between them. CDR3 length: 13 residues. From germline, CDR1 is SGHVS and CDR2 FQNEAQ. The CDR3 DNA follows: TGTGCCAGCAGCTTGACTGACTCCTACGAGCAGTACTTC. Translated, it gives CASSLTDSYEQYF.

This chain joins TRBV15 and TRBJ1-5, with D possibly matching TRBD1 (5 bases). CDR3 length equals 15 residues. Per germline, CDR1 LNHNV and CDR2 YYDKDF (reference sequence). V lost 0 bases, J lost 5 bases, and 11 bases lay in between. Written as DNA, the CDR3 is TGTGCCACCAGCAGAGATCAAGGACACCATCAGCCCCAGCATTTT. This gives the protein CATSRDQGHHQPQHF.

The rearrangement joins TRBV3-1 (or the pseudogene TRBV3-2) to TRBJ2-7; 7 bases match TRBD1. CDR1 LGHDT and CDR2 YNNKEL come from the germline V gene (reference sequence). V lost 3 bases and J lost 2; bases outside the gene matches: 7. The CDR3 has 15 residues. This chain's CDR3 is CASSHTGVEAYEQYF. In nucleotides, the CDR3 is TGTGCCAGCAGCCACACAGGGGTCGAAGCCTACGAGCAGTACTTC.

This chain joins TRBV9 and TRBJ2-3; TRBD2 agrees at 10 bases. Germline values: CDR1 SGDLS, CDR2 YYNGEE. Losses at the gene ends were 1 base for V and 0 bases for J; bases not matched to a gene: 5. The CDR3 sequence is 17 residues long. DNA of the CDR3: TGTGCCAGCAGCGTAAGTAGCGGGGGGACCAGCACAGATACGCAGTATTTT. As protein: CASSVSSGGTSTDTQYF.

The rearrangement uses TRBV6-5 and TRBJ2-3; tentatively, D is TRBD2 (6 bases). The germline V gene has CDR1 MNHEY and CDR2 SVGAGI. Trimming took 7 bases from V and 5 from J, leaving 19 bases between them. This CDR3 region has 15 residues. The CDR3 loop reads CASIPPPGRGDTQYF. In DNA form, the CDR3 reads TGTGCCAGCATTCCCCCACCGGGGCGGGGAGATACGCAGTATTTT.

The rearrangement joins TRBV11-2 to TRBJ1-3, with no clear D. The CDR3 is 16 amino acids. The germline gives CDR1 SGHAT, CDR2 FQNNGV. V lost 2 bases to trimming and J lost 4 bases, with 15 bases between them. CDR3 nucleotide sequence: TGTGCCAGCAGCTTAATGACACCTGACACCGGAAACACCATATATTTT. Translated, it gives CASSLMTPDTGNTIYF.